The 17 T cell receptor beta chains in this list originate from one sample, sequenced in a study of T cells in localized non-small cell lung cancer. Here immunoSEQ multiplex PCR was the method, and the copy in TCRdb shows in-frame clones only, minus some. Of 60,000 to 85,000 clones listed, 85% to 90% were seen once; the top ten hold 21%. The sample consisted of peripheral blood, taken before any cancer treatment. The receptor source for this set is a male donor at least 60 years old with stage III squamous cell lung carcinoma.

This clone was seen only a few times. This chain joins TRBV5-1 and TRBJ2-3; 10 nucleotides line up with TRBD1. J gave up 3 bases and V 2 bases, and 12 bases lay outside the gene matches. Per germline, CDR1 SGHRS and CDR2 YFSETQ. The CDR3 loop spans 18 amino acids. DNA for the CDR3: TGCGCCAGCAGCTTCGGGGACAGGGGCCCCTTAGGAACAGATACGCAGTATTTT. This translates into CASSFGDRGPLGTDTQYF.

The genes are TRBV6-5 and TRBJ1-5, with TRBD1 matching 10 bases. Germline assignment: CDR1 MNHEY and CDR2 SVGAGI. The V and J ends lost 9 bases and 7 bases, in that order; junction bases with no gene match: 9. The CDR3 is 14 amino acids. This CDR3 reads CASSGQGNRQPQHF. Written as DNA, the CDR3 is TGTGCCAGTTCGGGACAGGGGAATCGCCAGCCCCAGCATTTT.

J is TRBJ2-7 and V is TRBV19, with TRBD1 matching 8 bases. The J segment lost 6 bases and the V segment lost 4 bases, leaving 5 bases of the junction unmatched. The CDR3 consists of 13 residues. Germline V CDR1 and CDR2: LNHDA, SQIVND (reference sequence). Written as DNA, the CDR3 is TGTGCCAGTAGTACATCACAGGGGGGCGAGCAGTACGTC. This codes for CASSTSQGGEQYV.

The chain is built from TRBV18 and TRBJ2-3; D might be TRBD1 (6 bases). The V gene lost 0 bases and the J gene lost 5 bases, with 12 bases spanning the gap. Looked up from germline, CDR1 is KGHSH and CDR2 is LQKENI. The CDR3 is 15 residues long. CDR3 in DNA: TGTGCCAGCTCACCACCGTGGGGGCCGAAAGATACGCAGTATTTT. Translating gives CASSPPWGPKDTQYF.

This sequence joins TRBV7-8 and TRBJ1-1; D remains unclear. CDR3 length: 15 amino acids. V was trimmed by 7 bases and J by 0 bases, leaving 15 bases between them. Germline assignment: CDR1 SGHVS and CDR2 FQNEAQ. The chain's CDR3 is CASTRARAMNTEAFF. The CDR3 nucleotides are TGTGCCAGCACTCGGGCGAGGGCCATGAACACTGAAGCTTTCTTT.

This rearrangement joins TRBV28 to TRBJ1-5; D gene unclear. The V and J ends lost 1 base and 0 bases respectively, with 7 bases between them. Germline loops: CDR1 MDHEN, CDR2 SYDVKM. This CDR3 has 15 amino acids. The CDR3 nucleotides read TGTGCCAGCAGTTTATCAGTACTTAGCAATCAGCCCCAGCATTTT. Translation gives CASSLSVLSNQPQHF.

DNA of the CDR3: TGTGCCATCAGGGCAGGGGACGAGCAGTACGTC. Amino acids: CAIRAGDEQYV. J is TRBJ2-7 and V is TRBV10-3; TRBD1 might be the D (6 bases). The CDR3 contains 11 residues. In germline, CDR1 is ENHRY, CDR2 SYGVKD. Trimming stripped 6 bases from V and 5 bases from J, with 8 bases between.

The rearrangement joins TRBV6-4 to TRBJ1-2; D not resolved. CDR3 length equals 15 residues. Trimming removed 2 bases at V and 7 bases at J, with 17 bases between. Germline V gene sequence: CDR1 MRHNA, CDR2 SNTAGT. CDR3 DNA: TGTGCCAGCAGTGACGGCCTCCTAGATCGAGCTGGCTACACCTTC. Translated: CASSDGLLDRAGYTF.

As DNA, the CDR3 is TGTGCCAGCAGTCCCGGGGGACTAATTCAACATACGCAGTATTTT. Protein sequence: CASSPGGLIQHTQYF. This chain links TRBV27 with TRBJ2-3; 7 positions agree with TRBD2. This CDR3 spans 15 amino acids. Unmatched junction bases numbered 12, after V lost 5 bases and J lost 7 bases. Germline V CDR1 and CDR2: MNHEY, SMNVEV (reference sequence).

The V and J genes are TRBV29-1 and TRBJ2-5, with 14 bases fitting TRBD2. The CDR3 consists of 14 residues. V lost 5 bases and J lost 5; bases outside the gene matches: 4. Germline CDR1 reads SQVTM; CDR2 reads ANQGSEA. The DNA for the CDR3 is TGCAGCGTTCGACTAGCGGGGGGGAAGGAGACCCAGTACTTC. Protein sequence: CSVRLAGGKETQYF.

In this sample, this clone turned up once. V is TRBV10-2 and J is TRBJ1-5, with 7 bases matching TRBD1. J gave up 11 bases and V 3 bases, and 13 bases lay outside the gene matches. Per germline, CDR1 WSHSY and CDR2 SAAADI. The CDR3 length is 15 residues. CDR3 bases: TGCGCCAGCAGTGACCGAGACAGGGTGCAGGTGGCCCAGCATTTT. Amino acid sequence: CASSDRDRVQVAQHF.

V usage is TRBV9 and J usage is TRBJ1-3; TRBD1 matches at 8 bases. Germline-derived CDR1 and CDR2 are SGDLS and YYNGEE. V lost 3 bases and J lost 1; bases outside the gene matches: 9. This CDR3 is 17 amino acids long. CDR3 coding DNA: TGTGCCAGCAGCGCCGGGACAGGAGGAAATTCTGGAAACACCATATATTTT. Encoded protein: CASSAGTGGNSGNTIYF.

The chain uses TRBV5-4 and TRBJ2-7, with D perhaps TRBD2 (6 bases). Germline V lookup: CDR1 SGHNT, CDR2 YYREEE (reference sequence). This CDR3 region has 13 residues. DNA of the CDR3: TGTGCTACTTCAACGGACTGGGGGGTTAGGCAGTACTTC. It yields the protein CATSTDWGVRQYF.

V and J are TRBV7-2 and TRBJ1-1; 8 positions agree with TRBD1. CDR1 is SGHTA and CDR2 is FQGNSA in the germline V gene. The CDR3 runs 13 residues. V shed 8 bases and J 4 bases; nucleotides not matched to a gene: 6. This CDR3 is CASRQGAGTEAFF. CDR3 nucleotide sequence: TGTGCCAGCCGGCAGGGGGCCGGCACTGAAGCTTTCTTT. Using reference TRBV7-2 and TRBJ1-1 for the parts outside the CDR3, the full variable domain is GAGVSQSPSNKVTEKGKDVELRCDPISGHTALYWYRQSLGQGLEFLIYFQGNSAPDKSGLPSDRFSAERTGGSVSTLTIQRTQQEDSAVYLCASRQGAGTEAFFGQGTRLTVV.

The chain recombines TRBV11-3 with TRBJ2-7; tentative D call: TRBD2 (5 bases). The CDR3 sequence is 13 residues long. The germline gives CDR1 SGHNT, CDR2 YENEEA. Trimming pared 2 bases from V and 6 bases from J, leaving 11 bases between. The CDR3 DNA reads as TGTGCCAGCAGCTTATTTCCGGGGAGCGAGCAGTACGTC. This encodes CASSLFPGSEQYV.

The chain carries TRBV30 and TRBJ1-1; D not certain. The germline V gene encodes CDR1 GTSNPN and CDR2 SVGIG (reference sequence). CDR3 length: 12 amino acids. V lost 4 bases and J 3 bases, leaving 9 bases between the germline ends. Here the CDR3 DNA reads TGTGCCTGGACATTGTCGGACACTGAAGCTTTCTTT. Residues: CAWTLSDTEAFF.

The J gene is TRBJ1-5, the V gene TRBV2, with D hard to call. Germline assignment: CDR1 SNHLY and CDR2 FYNNEI. The CDR3 covers 14 residues. V was pared by 7 bases and J by 0 bases, with 10 bases between. DNA of the CDR3: TGTGCCAGCACCAGACCGGGTAGCAATCAGCCCCAGCATTTT. Its translation: CASTRPGSNQPQHF.